The 19 T cell receptor beta chains below come from one sample, sequenced in a study of cytomegalovirus exposure and HLA in healthy donors. The PCR was carried out with 60 Vbeta primers and 13 Jbeta primers. Assay: immunoSEQ multiplex PCR; the TCRdb copy retains only in-frame clones and omits some. The sample carries about 120,000 clones, approximately 80% recorded once. The sample consisted of PBMCs. These receptors originate from a man aged 18 to 30 in good health and CMV-seropositive.

The chain recombines TRBV9 with TRBJ2-7; TRBD2 is a possible D gene (5 bases). V was cut by 0 bases and J by 1 base, with 11 bases left in between. The CDR3 loop spans 15 amino acids. Germline CDR1 is SGDLS and CDR2 is YYNGEE. CDR3 nucleotides: TGTGCCAGCAGCGTAGATGAGGGAACGTCCTACGAGCAGTACTTC. This gives the protein CASSVDEGTSYEQYF.

V usage is TRBV7-8 and J usage is TRBJ2-1; TRBD2 agrees at 8 bases. The CDR3 runs 15 residues. With V trimmed by 5 bases and J by 1 base, 4 bases remained unmatched. Germline assignment: CDR1 SGHVS and CDR2 FQNEAQ. This chain's CDR3 is CASSHSGTSYNEQFF. The CDR3, as DNA: TGTGCCAGCAGCCATAGCGGGACATCCTACAATGAGCAGTTCTTC. Together with reference TRBV7-8 and TRBJ2-1, the CDR3 gives the full variable domain: GAGVSQSPRYKVAKRGQDVALRCDPISGHVSLFWYQQALGQGPEFLTYFQNEAQLDKSGLPSDRFFAERPEGSVSTLKIQRTQQEDSAVYLCASSHSGTSYNEQFFGPGTRLTVL.

The chain is built from TRBV10-3 and TRBJ1-6, with a possible D match to TRBD1 (5 bases). The CDR3 has 16 residues. V was pared by 2 bases and J by 0 bases, with 8 bases between. Germline V gene sequence: CDR1 ENHRY, CDR2 SYGVKD. CDR3 bases: TGTGCCATCAGTGAGGACAGTGCCTCCTATAATTCACCCCTCCACTTT. Translating gives CAISEDSASYNSPLHF.

The chain links TRBV27 to TRBJ2-1; tentative D call: TRBD1 (6 bases). The CDR3 loop spans 15 amino acids. The V gene lost 5 bases and the J gene lost 0 bases, with 11 bases spanning the gap. The germline CDR1 and CDR2 sequences are MNHEY and SMNVEV (reference sequence). In DNA, the CDR3 is TGTGCCAGCAGTCTACAGGGTAGCTCCTACAATGAGCAGTTCTTC. Protein product: CASSLQGSSYNEQFF.

The chain has TRBV9 and TRBJ2-3; 7 bases are a match to TRBD2. The CDR3 runs to 15 residues. Germline trimming cut 4 bases from V and 4 bases from J; bases unmatched to any gene: 9. Germline CDR1 reads SGDLS; CDR2 reads YYNGEE. Here the CDR3 DNA reads TGTGCCAGCAGCCCCTCTAGCGGAGACGCAGATACGCAGTATTTT. It translates to CASSPSSGDADTQYF.

The chain links TRBV7-3 to TRBJ2-2; possibly TRBD1 for D (5 bases). This CDR3 spans 17 amino acids. Trimming pared 1 base from V and 0 bases from J, leaving 12 bases between. Germline values: CDR1 SGHTA, CDR2 FQGTGA. In nucleotides, the CDR3 is TGTGCCAGCAGCTTAAGTCGGTTAGGGGCGAACACCGGGGAGCTGTTTTTT. Residues: CASSLSRLGANTGELFF.

This chain uses TRBV9 with TRBJ2-6; the D gene is possibly TRBD2 (5 bases). CDR3 length: 16 residues. V gave up 3 bases and J gave up 2 bases, with 12 bases separating them. Germline V lookup: CDR1 SGDLS, CDR2 YYNGEE. CDR3 nucleotide sequence: TGTGCCAGCAGCGCCGGAGGCGGACCTGGGGCCAACGTCCTGACTTTC. Protein sequence: CASSAGGGPGANVLTF.

The gene calls are TRBV9 and TRBJ1-1; D not resolved. CDR3 length equals 15 residues. V was shortened by 0 bases and J by 0 bases, with 9 bases between the two germline ends. Germline V CDR1 and CDR2: SGDLS, YYNGEE. CDR3 sequence reads: CASSVVTAMNTEAFF. CDR3 coding DNA: TGTGCCAGCAGCGTAGTGACTGCCATGAACACTGAAGCTTTCTTT.

This clone has only a few counts. Other DNA sequences in this specimen translate into the identical CDR3. V and J are TRBV7-9 and TRBJ2-1; D remains ambiguous. The CDR3 totals 12 residues. The ends were cut back, 3 bases at V and 8 bases at J, with 8 bases in the middle. From germline, CDR1 is SEHNR and CDR2 FQNEAQ (reference sequence). CDR3 coding DNA: TGTGCCAGCAGCTTCGGTCGGGATGAGCAGTTCTTC. Protein sequence: CASSFGRDEQFF.

CDR3 in DNA: TGTGCCAGCAGCTCCAGGGACGGGGCAAATCGGGGGGATGAGCAGTTCTTC. Amino acids: CASSSRDGANRGDEQFF. The rearrangement links TRBV13 to TRBJ2-1, with 7 positions matching TRBD2. Unmatched junction bases numbered 17, after V lost 4 bases and J lost 8 bases. Germline V CDR1 and CDR2: PRHDT, FYEKMQ (reference sequence). The CDR3 has 17 amino acids.

The CDR3 coding sequence is TGTGCCAGCAGCTTAGCGCTCAGTGGGAGGCCTTCTTACGAGCAGTACTTC. As protein: CASSLALSGRPSYEQYF. This chain joins TRBV7-8 and TRBJ2-7; TRBD2 is a possible D gene (6 bases). This CDR3 spans 17 amino acids. The germline V gene encodes CDR1 SGHVS and CDR2 FQNEAQ. V gave up 0 bases and J gave up 4 bases, with 19 bases separating them.

V usage is TRBV4-1 and J usage is TRBJ2-6; D is undetermined. CDR1 MGHRA and CDR2 YSYEKL come from the germline V gene. This CDR3 contains 17 residues. Trimming left V 1 base short and J 4 bases short, with 14 bases between. The DNA for the CDR3 is TGCGCCAGCAGCCAAGGTAGCTTCGAATACGGGGCCAACGTCCTGACTTTC. Encoded protein: CASSQGSFEYGANVLTF.

V gene TRBV11-3 combines with J gene TRBJ2-7, with 7 bases aligning to TRBD2. The ends lost 5 bases at V and 3 bases at J; junction bases unmatched: 10. The length of the CDR3 is 15 residues. The germline CDR1 and CDR2 sequences are SGHNT and YENEEA. For the CDR3, the DNA is TGTGCCAGCAGCCCGGGACCGGGAGGAAGCTACGAGCAGTACTTC. Residues: CASSPGPGGSYEQYF.

V usage is TRBV15 and J usage is TRBJ1-3; D is unclear. Trimming pared 1 base from V and 2 bases from J, leaving 3 bases between. From germline, CDR1 is LNHNV and CDR2 YYDKDF (reference sequence). The CDR3 has 13 residues. DNA for the CDR3: TGTGCCACCAGCAGAGGTACTGGAAACACCATATATTTT. Translated, it gives CATSRGTGNTIYF.

CDR3 sequence reads: CASSFGQLYGYTF. CDR3 DNA sequence: TGTGCCAGCAGTTTTGGGCAGCTGTATGGCTACACCTTC. The genes are TRBV28 and TRBJ1-2, with D uncertain. This CDR3 has 13 residues. Germline V CDR1 and CDR2: MDHEN, SYDVKM. V shed 3 bases and J shed 5 bases, with 10 bases lying between them.

The sample holds one count of this clone. In DNA, the CDR3 is TGCAGCGCCGACATAGTCAGGGGGCTGTCGGAGACCCAGTACTTC. It translates to CSADIVRGLSETQYF. The V and J genes are TRBV29-1 and TRBJ2-5, with 8 positions matching TRBD1. This CDR3 comprises 15 residues. Germline CDR1 is SQVTM and CDR2 is ANQGSEA. V was clipped by 7 bases and J by 5 bases; unmatched bases: 15.

The chain joins TRBV11-3 to TRBJ2-1, with 9 positions matching TRBD1. Losses at the gene ends were 1 base for V and 6 bases for J; bases not matched to a gene: 10. The CDR3 sequence is 17 residues long. Germline V gene sequence: CDR1 SGHNT, CDR2 YENEEA. CDR3 sequence: CASSLGDRVNFGNEQFF. The CDR3 coding sequence is TGTGCCAGCAGCTTAGGGGACAGGGTAAACTTCGGCAATGAGCAGTTCTTC.

This sequence joins TRBV13 and TRBJ2-7, with D perhaps TRBD1 (5 bases). The CDR3 is 17 residues long. CDR1 PRHDT and CDR2 FYEKMQ come from the germline V gene (reference sequence). The V end was cut by 3 bases, the J end by 3 bases, with 21 bases between. The CDR3 DNA sequence: TGTGCCAGCAGCTTCCTGGGGCAGGGTGAGGTTTTCTACGAGCAGTACTTC. This translates into CASSFLGQGEVFYEQYF.

This clone is a singleton in its sample. The CDR3 nucleotides are TGCGCCAGCAGGGGCCCCATCTTTAGCGAGCAGTACTTC. It specifies CASRGPIFSEQYF. The J gene is TRBJ2-5, the V gene TRBV5-1; D is undetermined. The J call could be wrong; TRBJ2-7 is a better fit for the DNA end. The CDR3 runs to 13 residues. The germline V gene encodes CDR1 SGHRS and CDR2 YFSETQ.